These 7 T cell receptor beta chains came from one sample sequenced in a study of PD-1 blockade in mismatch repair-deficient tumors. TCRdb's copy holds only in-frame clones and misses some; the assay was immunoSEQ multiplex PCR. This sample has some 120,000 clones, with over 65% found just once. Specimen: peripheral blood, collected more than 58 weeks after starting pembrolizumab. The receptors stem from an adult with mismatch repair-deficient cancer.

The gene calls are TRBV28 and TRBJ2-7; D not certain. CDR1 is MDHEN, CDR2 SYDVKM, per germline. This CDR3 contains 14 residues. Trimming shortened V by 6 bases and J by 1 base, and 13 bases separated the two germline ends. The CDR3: CASRKTVESYEQYF. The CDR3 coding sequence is TGTGCCAGCAGAAAGACTGTAGAGTCCTACGAGCAGTACTTC.

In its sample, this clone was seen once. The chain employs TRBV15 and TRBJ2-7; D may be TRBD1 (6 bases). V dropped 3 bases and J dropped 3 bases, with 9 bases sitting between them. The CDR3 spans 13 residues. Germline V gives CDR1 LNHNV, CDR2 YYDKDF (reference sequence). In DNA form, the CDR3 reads TGTGCCACCAGCAGGGACAGCCTCTACGAGCAGTACTTC. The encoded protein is CATSRDSLYEQYF.

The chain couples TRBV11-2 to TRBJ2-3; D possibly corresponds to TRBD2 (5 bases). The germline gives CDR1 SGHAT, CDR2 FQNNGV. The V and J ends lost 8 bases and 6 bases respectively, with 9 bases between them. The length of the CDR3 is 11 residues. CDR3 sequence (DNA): TGTGCCAGCGGACTGACGGATACGCAGTATTTT. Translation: CASGLTDTQYF.

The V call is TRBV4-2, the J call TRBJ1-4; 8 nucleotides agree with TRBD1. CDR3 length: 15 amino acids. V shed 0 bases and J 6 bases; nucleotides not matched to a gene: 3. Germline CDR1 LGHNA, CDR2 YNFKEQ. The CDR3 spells CASSQDPGGDEKLFF. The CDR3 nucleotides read TGTGCCAGCAGCCAAGATCCAGGGGGCGATGAAAAACTGTTTTTT.

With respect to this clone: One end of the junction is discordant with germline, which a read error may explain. The chain's CDR3 is CASRYSGTGDQPQHF. For the CDR3, the DNA is TGTGCCAGCAGATACTCCGGGACAGGGGATCAGCCCCAGCATTTT. J is TRBJ1-5 and V is TRBV6-5; 10 bases align to TRBD1. This CDR3 is built from 15 residues. In germline, CDR1 is MNHEY, CDR2 SVGAGI.

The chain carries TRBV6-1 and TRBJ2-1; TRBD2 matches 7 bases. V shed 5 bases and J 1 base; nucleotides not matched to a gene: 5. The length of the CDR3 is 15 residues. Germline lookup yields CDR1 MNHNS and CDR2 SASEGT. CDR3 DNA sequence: TGTGCCAGCAGTAAGCTAGCGGAATCCTACAATGAGCAGTTCTTC. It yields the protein CASSKLAESYNEQFF.

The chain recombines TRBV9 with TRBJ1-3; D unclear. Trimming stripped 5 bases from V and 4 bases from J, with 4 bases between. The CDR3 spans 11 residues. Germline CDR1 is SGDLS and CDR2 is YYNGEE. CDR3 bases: TGTGCCAGCAGAGCAGGAAACACCATATATTTT. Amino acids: CASRAGNTIYF. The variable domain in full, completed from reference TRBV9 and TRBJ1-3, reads DSGVTQTPKHLITATGQRVTLRCSPRSGDLSVYWYQQSLDQGLQFLIQYYNGEERAKGNILERFSAQQFPDLHSELNLSSLELGDSALYFCASRAGNTIYFGEGSWLTVV.